This T cell receptor beta chain is from a study of shared clonotypes between healthy human individuals. As concerns this clone: Its antigen is as yet unknown. Other DNA sequences within the sample encode an identical CDR3.

CDR3 size: 15 residues. V trimming: 2 bases; J trimming: 3 bases; junction bases outside the gene matches: 5. Germline CDR1 and CDR2: MGHRA and YSYEKL. The donors, healthy adults who were HIV-negative, had experienced no recent acute infections or vaccinations. Ten immunoSEQ deep assay plates served to sequence unsorted PBMC DNA. Data came from immunoSEQ multiplex PCR; TCRdb stores just in-frame clones and leaves some out. The sample yields about half a million clones, around 73% seen once. Overall study findings and caveats: Only a few donors were included, so the genetic and exposure-history diversity represented was limited. Sequencing depth was expected to affect clonotype sharing among donors.

The chain couples TRBV4-1 to TRBJ2-7, with 9 bases lining up with TRBD2. This receptor was taken from a woman between 35 and 50 years old in good health. Some clones in this sample may be carry-over from other donors' samples. Sequenced material: PBMCs. CDR3 residues: CASSQLAGVSYEQYF. The DNA of the CDR3 is TGCGCCAGCAGCCAATTAGCGGGAGTGAGCTACGAGCAGTACTTC.